This TCR beta chain was captured by sequencing in a study of shared clonotypes between healthy human individuals. Unsorted PBMC samples were amplified in replicate PCRs containing about 0.3 ug DNA, tens of thousands of T cell genomes. The protocol was immunoSEQ multiplex PCR, while the TCRdb copy is restricted to in-frame clones and leaves out a portion. The table records around 480,000 clones, almost 80% of them present only once. This clone came up a few times. The CDR3 totals 12 residues. Germline V lookup: CDR1 LNHNV, CDR2 YYDKDF (reference sequence). V lost 0 bases, J lost 10 bases, and 9 bases lay in between.

The receptor was isolated from a woman in her forties in good health. Some clones in this sample may be carry-over from other donors' samples. The gene calls are TRBV15 and TRBJ1-1, with no clear D. Sequencing was done on a sample of PBMCs. CDR3 amino acids: CATSRDNGLAFF. Here the CDR3 DNA reads TGTGCCACCAGCAGAGATAATGGGTTAGCTTTCTTT.